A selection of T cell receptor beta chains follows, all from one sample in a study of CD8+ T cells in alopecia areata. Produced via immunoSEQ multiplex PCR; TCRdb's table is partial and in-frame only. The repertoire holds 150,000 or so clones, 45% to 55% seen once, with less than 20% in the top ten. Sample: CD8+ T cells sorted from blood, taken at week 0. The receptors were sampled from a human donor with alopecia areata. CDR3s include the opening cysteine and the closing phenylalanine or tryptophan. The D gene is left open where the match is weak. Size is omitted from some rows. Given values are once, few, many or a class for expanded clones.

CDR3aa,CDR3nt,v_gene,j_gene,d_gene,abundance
CASSQDFDSTDTQYF,TGCGCCAGCAGCCAAGATTTTGATAGCACAGATACGCAGTATTTT,TRBV4-3,TRBJ2-3,-,-
CASSQDLGQPQHF,TGCGCCAGCAGCCAAGATTTAGGCCAGCCCCAGCATTTT,TRBV4-3,TRBJ1-5,-,-
CASSLSRGHEQYF,TGTGCCAGCAGCTTATCCCGGGGGCACGAGCAGTACTTC,TRBV7-2,TRBJ2-7,-,-
CATEGRDNQETQYF,TGTGCTACTGAGGGACGGGACAACCAAGAGACCCAGTACTTC,TRBV12-5,TRBJ2-5,-,few
CAWSVGQGSNEQFF,TGTGCCTGGAGTGTCGGGCAGGGGAGCAATGAGCAGTTCTTC,TRBV30,TRBJ2-1,-,few
CASSKTGGTEAFF,TGCGCCAGCAGCAAGACAGGGGGCACTGAAGCTTTCTTT,TRBV5-1,TRBJ1-1,TRBD1,-
CASSDGSYSNQPQHF,TGTGCCAGCAGTGACGGAAGTTATAGCAATCAGCCCCAGCATTTT,TRBV2,TRBJ1-5,-,-
CAWSPLRRSNEAFF,TGTGCCTGGAGTCCCTTGAGGAGATCCAATGAAGCTTTCTTT,TRBV30,TRBJ1-1,-,-
CASSEGTSYGYTF,TGTGCCAGCAGTGAAGGGACAAGCTATGGCTACACCTTC,TRBV25-1,TRBJ1-2,-,once
CASSLGGDTQYF,TGTGCCAGCAGCCTCGGGGGGGATACGCAGTATTTT,TRBV2,TRBJ2-3,TRBD2,-
CASSTDGYGYTF,TGCGCCAGCAGCACGGACGGGTATGGCTACACCTTC,TRBV5-1,TRBJ1-2,-,few
CSVNDRDFYNEQFF,TGCAGCGTCAATGATCGGGATTTCTACAATGAGCAGTTCTTC,TRBV29-1,TRBJ2-1,-,-
CASSFAGEKLFF,TGTGCCAGCAGTTTCGCTGGAGAAAAACTGTTTTTT,TRBV27,TRBJ1-4,-,few
CASTPRGAAYEQYF,TGTGCCAGCACCCCTCGGGGGGCAGCCTACGAGCAGTACTTC,TRBV7-8,TRBJ2-7,-,once
CAWQSGTGDGYTF,TGTGCCTGGCAATCGGGGACAGGGGATGGCTACACCTTC,TRBV30,TRBJ1-2,TRBD1,-
CSVETDPGQKPEQYF,TGCAGCGTTGAAACGGATCCGGGACAAAAACCCGAGCAGTACTTC,TRBV29-1,TRBJ2-7,-,many
CASSDTPEQYF,TGCGCCAGCAGTGATACCCCCGAGCAGTACTTC,TRBV10-2,TRBJ2-7,-,-
CASSLAPDEQFF,TGCGCCAGCAGCTTGGCCCCGGATGAGCAGTTCTTC,TRBV5-1,TRBJ2-1,-,few
CASSYGRGYEQYF,TGTGCCAGCAGTTACGGCAGGGGCTACGAGCAGTACTTC,TRBV6-5,TRBJ2-7,-,-
CASSLDRCYF,TGTGCCAGCAGCTTAGATCGATGTTACTTC,TRBV11-2,TRBJ2-7,-,-
CASSLSTDTQYF,TGTGCCAGCAGCTTGAGTACAGATACGCAGTATTTT,TRBV13,TRBJ2-3,-,-
CAVGASGRDNIQYF,TGTGCCGTGGGAGCTTCGGGGAGAGATAACATTCAGTACTTC,TRBV6-5,TRBJ2-4,-,-
CSVELVSGGYSSYNEQFF,TGCAGCGTTGAACTGGTTAGCGGGGGGTACAGCTCCTACAATGAGCAGTTCTTC,TRBV29-1,TRBJ2-1,TRBD2,-
CAWSVTGTHHEQYF,TGTGCCTGGAGTGTAACCGGGACCCACCACGAGCAGTACTTC,TRBV30,TRBJ2-7,-,few
CASSFGQGGEKLFF,TGTGCCAGCAGCTTTGGGCAGGGAGGTGAAAAACTGTTTTTT,TRBV11-2,TRBJ1-4,-,many
CASSITRDRGDQPQHF,TGTGCCAGTAGTATCACCCGGGACAGGGGCGATCAGCCCCAGCATTTT,TRBV19,TRBJ1-5,TRBD1,-
CSAESKDTQYF,TGCAGCGCCGAGAGTAAGGATACGCAGTATTTT,TRBV29-1,TRBJ2-3,-,many
CASSLGAATEAFF,TGTGCCAGTAGTTTGGGGGCGGCCACTGAAGCTTTCTTT,TRBV19,TRBJ1-1,-,-
CSVDGDTGELFF,TGCAGCGTTGATGGGGACACCGGGGAGCTGTTTTTT,TRBV29-1,TRBJ2-2,-,few
CASSRTGEFTEAFF,TGTGCCAGCAGCAGGACGGGCGAATTCACTGAAGCTTTCTTT,TRBV2,TRBJ1-1,-,few
CASSLPGLADYNEQFF,TGTGCCAGCAGCTTGCCGGGGCTAGCGGACTACAATGAGCAGTTCTTC,TRBV7-8,TRBJ2-1,TRBD2,-